This is a list of T cell receptor beta chains from one sample in a study of beta chain features in type 1 diabetes. Generated by immunoSEQ multiplex PCR, the TCRdb table keeps only in-frame clones and is missing some. The table shows about 160,000 clones, with about 8.1% occurring only once. Material for sequencing was central memory CD4+ T cells from blood. Receptors originate from a woman aged 18 to 35 with type 1 diabetes. Both conserved end residues are part of each CDR3. The order of the fields is V gene, J gene, clone size, D gene, CDR3 DNA, CDR3 protein. A D gene is named only where the DNA matches it firmly. Some rows have no size entry. The others give once, few or many, or a class for an expanded clone.

>TRBV18|TRBJ2-5|many|TRBD2
TGTGCCAGCTCACGGAGCGGGAGTTACCAAGAGACCCAGTACTTC
CASSRSGSYQETQYF
>TRBV9|TRBJ2-7|few|TRBD2
TGTGCCAGCAGCGCCAGCGGGACTAGCGTTACCTACGAGCAGTACTTC
CASSASGTSVTYEQYF
>TRBV11-2|TRBJ2-3|-|-
TGTGCCAGCAGCTCCGGACTTGATACGCAGTATTTT
CASSSGLDTQYF
>TRBV28|TRBJ1-2|few|TRBD1
TGTGCCAGCAGTGAAGGGGCCAGGGGGCTCGGCTACACCTTC
CASSEGARGLGYTF
>TRBV19|TRBJ2-4|few|TRBD1
TGTGCCAGTAGTATCATACAAGACAGGGGAGACATTCAGTACTTC
CASSIIQDRGDIQYF
>TRBV7-9|TRBJ1-1|-|-
TGTGCCAGCAGCTTAGGAGGGTGGACTGAAGCTTTCTTT
CASSLGGWTEAFF
>TRBV21-1|TRBJ2-1|few|-
TGTGCCAGCAGTCCATGGAGGACTCACTTCACCAGCTCCTACAATGAGCAGTTCTTC
CASSPWRTHFTSSYNEQFF
>TRBV7-9|TRBJ2-1|-|-
TGTGCCAGCAGCCCAACGGGACAAATCGCAGCCGATGAGCAGTTCTTC
CASSPTGQIAADEQFF
>TRBV6-5|TRBJ1-6|-|-
TGTGCCAGCAGTTCACGCCAGGGCCTTAATTCACCCCTCCACTTT
CASSSRQGLNSPLHF
>TRBV7-9|TRBJ1-2|few|-
TGTGCCAGCAGAAGCCTAGACTATGGCTACACCTTC
CASRSLDYGYTF
>TRBV14|TRBJ1-2|-|-
TGTGCCAGCAGCCCATCATCGAGGGAAAATGGCTACACCTTC
CASSPSSRENGYTF
>TRBV29-1|TRBJ1-1|-|TRBD1
TGCAGCGCTGCGGGACAGGGGAACACTGAAGCTTTCTTT
CSAAGQGNTEAFF
>TRBV5-6|TRBJ2-2|-|-
TGTGCCAGCAGCCGACCGGAGACCGGGGAGCTGTTTTTT
CASSRPETGELFF
>TRBV6-6|TRBJ1-1|-|-
TGTGCCAGCAGCGACAGTTCTTTGGGTTCAAACACTGAAGCTTTCTTT
CASSDSSLGSNTEAFF
>TRBV7-2|TRBJ2-3|few|-
TGTGCCAGCAGCTCGTCACAGGAGGATACGCAGTATTTT
CASSSSQEDTQYF
>TRBV7-9|TRBJ1-2|-|-
TGTGCCAGCAGCCTCACAGGTCCCCCGGAGTATGGCTACACCTTC
CASSLTGPPEYGYTF
>TRBV19|TRBJ1-4|few|-
TGTGCCAGTAGACTACAGGTTGGTGATGAAAAACTGTTTTTT
CASRLQVGDEKLFF
>TRBV19|TRBJ2-4|few|-
TGTGCCAGTAGTATGGGTCGGACAACAAACATTCAGTACTTC
CASSMGRTTNIQYF
>TRBV7-3|TRBJ2-5|few|TRBD1
TGTGCCAGCAGCCCGGGACAGGGCCAAGGGACCCAGTACTTC
CASSPGQGQGTQYF
>TRBV4-2|TRBJ2-3|-|TRBD2
TGTGCCAGCAGCCAAGACCCAAGGCCCGGGACTAGCGGGAGGGGGACAGATACGCAGTATTTT
CASSQDPRPGTSGRGTDTQYF
>TRBV6-1|TRBJ2-7|-|-
TGTGCCAGCAGTGAATTTGGGAGTATGGGCTACGAGCAGTACTTC
CASSEFGSMGYEQYF
>TRBV7-9|TRBJ1-2|-|TRBD1
TGTGCCAGCAGCCCAGCCCGGACAGGGGGCATGGACTATGGCTACACCTTC
CASSPARTGGMDYGYTF
>TRBV7-2|TRBJ2-7|few|TRBD1
TGTGCCAGCAGCACAGGGGGCGAGCAGTACTTC
CASSTGGEQYF
>TRBV5-1|TRBJ2-3|-|-
TGCGCCAGCAGTCAAAGCAGTGGGAGGTACACAGATACGCAGTATTTT
CASSQSSGRYTDTQYF
>TRBV5-1|TRBJ2-2|once|TRBD2
TGCGCCAGCAGCTTGGTGACTAGCGGGGCACGAGGGGAGCTGTTTTTT
CASSLVTSGARGELFF
>TRBV29-1|TRBJ1-1|few|-
TGCAGCGTTGAAGATTTGGCAGGATCTGAAGCTTTCTTT
CSVEDLAGSEAFF
>TRBV6-1|TRBJ2-7|few|-
TGTGCCAGCAGTCCAGGGGCCGAGCAGTACTTC
CASSPGAEQYF
>TRBV5-1|TRBJ2-2|-|-
TGCGCCAGCAGCTCCTCTAGCCTGGGAAACACCGGGGAGCTGTTTTTT
CASSSSSLGNTGELFF
>TRBV7-2|TRBJ2-3|-|TRBD2
TGTGCCAGCAGCTTAAGGCGGGGGGGTGATACGCAGTATTTT
CASSLRRGGDTQYF
>TRBV10-3|TRBJ2-5|-|TRBD1
TGTGCCATCAGCCGGGACAGGGTTGGCGAGACCCAGTACTTC
CAISRDRVGETQYF
>TRBV2|TRBJ2-3|-|-
TGTGCCACGGGTAATCGGGACACCTCTTCCACAGATACGCAGTATTTT
CATGNRDTSSTDTQYF
>TRBV27|TRBJ2-1|few|TRBD2
TGTGCCAGCAGTTATGGGACTAGCGGGAACTATGAGCAGTTCTTC
CASSYGTSGNYEQFF
>TRBV7-2|TRBJ2-5|-|-
TGTGCCAGCAGCACAGGGACCCAAGAGACCCAGTACTTC
CASSTGTQETQYF
>TRBV6-5|TRBJ1-2|few|-
TGTGCCAGCAGACAACAGGAGGGTGGCTACACCTTC
CASRQQEGGYTF